Each of the 11 T cell receptor beta chains below was sequenced from the same sample in a study of early T cells in non-severe SARS-CoV-2 infection. TCRdb ran MiXCR on the 5' RACE reads and lists one entry per CDR3 protein. The repertoire holds about 83,000 distinct CDR3 sequences, with roughly a tenth as singletons. The sequenced sample was whole blood, obtained at baseline. The receptor source for this set is an adult who was a healthcare worker with PCR-confirmed SARS-CoV-2 infection or an uninfected control (not recorded which).

This chain joins TRBV15 and TRBJ2-7; 9 bases map to TRBD1. The germline CDR1 and CDR2 sequences are LNHNV and YYDKDF (reference sequence). Trimming removed 3 bases from V and 6 bases from J; junction bases left unmatched: 6. The CDR3 is 14 amino acids. The CDR3 sequence is CATSRATGGSEQYF. CDR3 sequence (DNA): TGTGCCACCAGCAGGGCGACAGGGGGGAGCGAGCAGTACTTC.

The rearrangement joins TRBV3-1 to TRBJ2-1, with a possible D match to TRBD2 (6 bases). Trimming took 2 bases from V and 5 from J, leaving 19 bases between them. Germline loops: CDR1 LGHDT, CDR2 YNNKEL (reference sequence). The CDR3 loop spans 17 amino acids. CDR3 sequence (DNA): TGTGCCAGCAGCCAACTTTCCCGCGGAGGGCCCCACAATGAGCAGTTCTTC. It specifies CASSQLSRGGPHNEQFF.

This clonotype has at least ten counts. V is TRBV5-1 and J is TRBJ1-3; D remains unclear. The CDR3 is 13 residues long. Trimming removed 4 bases from V and 8 bases from J, with 13 bases in between. The V gene's germline CDR1 is SGHRS and CDR2 YFSETQ. CDR3 DNA sequence: TGCGCCAGCAGCCCGAACCGGCGGGACACCATATATTTT. Amino acids: CASSPNRRDTIYF.

The chain combines TRBV11-2 with TRBJ2-5, with TRBD2 matching 7 bases. Germline CDR1 SGHAT, CDR2 FQNNGV. Trimming removed 2 bases from V and 2 bases from J; junction bases left unmatched: 14. The CDR3 length is 18 residues. CDR3 sequence reads: CASSLTAMGPGGQETQYF. CDR3 nucleotides: TGTGCCAGCAGCTTAACTGCCATGGGACCGGGAGGACAAGAGACCCAGTACTTC.

This clonotype occurred a few times. This chain uses TRBV27 with TRBJ2-7; TRBD2 matches at 12 bases. Germline V gives CDR1 MNHEY, CDR2 SMNVEV (reference sequence). There are 20 residues in the CDR3. With V trimmed by 5 bases and J by 1 base, 18 bases remained unmatched. As DNA, the CDR3 is TGTGCCAGCAGTCCAAGGACGGCTAGCGGGAGGGCCGTAAAGTCCTACGAGCAGTACTTC. Encoded protein: CASSPRTASGRAVKSYEQYF.

This clonotype appeared a few times. The chain joins TRBV6-6 to TRBJ1-4; weak D call: TRBD1 (6 bases). The CDR3 has 13 amino acids. Per the germline V gene, CDR1 is MNHNY and CDR2 is SVGAGI (reference sequence). Trimming cost V 8 bases and J 4 bases, with 11 bases left between them. The CDR3: CASLDRNNEKLFF. CDR3 DNA sequence: TGTGCCAGCCTGGACAGAAATAATGAAAAACTGTTTTTT.

This clonotype showed up many times. V is TRBV7-9 and J is TRBJ1-2; 11 bases map to TRBD1. With 5 bases clipped from V and 4 bases from J, the junction kept 9 bases outside the gene matches. Germline lookup yields CDR1 SEHNR and CDR2 FQNEAQ (reference sequence). The CDR3 has 16 amino acids. CDR3 in amino acids: CASSLAGTGGSYGYTF. CDR3 in DNA: TGTGCCAGCAGCCTCGCCGGGACAGGGGGGAGCTATGGCTACACCTTC. Full variable domain (remainder filled in from reference TRBV7-9 and TRBJ1-2): DTGVSQNPRHKITKRGQNVTFRCDPISEHNRLYWYRQTLGQGPEFLTYFQNEAQLEKSRLLSDRFSAERPKGSFSTLEIQRTEQGDSAMYLCASSLAGTGGSYGYTFGSGTRLTVV.

This sequence joins TRBV5-4 and TRBJ2-5, with 8 positions matching TRBD2. V lost 0 bases, J lost 5 bases, and 6 bases stayed unmatched. The CDR3 contains 15 residues. Germline V CDR1 and CDR2: SGHNT, YYREEE (reference sequence). CDR3: CASSLDREGRETQYF. CDR3 nucleotides: TGTGCCAGCAGCTTGGACCGGGAGGGCCGGGAGACCCAGTACTTC.

This clonotype was recorded a few times. This chain links TRBV20-1 with TRBJ1-1; D unresolved. The CDR3 runs 12 residues. In germline, CDR1 is DFQATT, CDR2 SNEGSKA (reference sequence). Trimming stripped 3 bases from V and 0 bases from J, with 5 bases between. CDR3 sequence (DNA): TGCAGTGCTAGTAGGGTGAACACTGAAGCTTTCTTT. Protein sequence: CSASRVNTEAFF.

This clonotype was seen a handful of times. The chain is built from TRBV20-1 and TRBJ2-1; the D is unclear. Germline-derived CDR1 and CDR2 are DFQATT and SNEGSKA (reference sequence). V lost 0 bases, J lost 4 bases, and 13 bases lay in between. This CDR3 has 15 amino acids. In DNA, the CDR3 is TGCAGTGCTAGAGAAGGGAAATCCCCTTACAATGAGCAGTTCTTC. Translated, it gives CSAREGKSPYNEQFF.

Ten or more counts support this clonotype. The V and J genes are TRBV5-1 and TRBJ2-7, with D possibly matching TRBD2 (5 bases). CDR3 size: 14 residues. Trimming stripped 0 bases from V and 7 bases from J, with 14 bases between. The germline V gene has CDR1 SGHRS and CDR2 YFSETQ. Here the CDR3 DNA reads TGCGCCAGCAGCTTGGACGGGATGGTTCTAGAGCAGTACTTC. It specifies CASSLDGMVLEQYF.